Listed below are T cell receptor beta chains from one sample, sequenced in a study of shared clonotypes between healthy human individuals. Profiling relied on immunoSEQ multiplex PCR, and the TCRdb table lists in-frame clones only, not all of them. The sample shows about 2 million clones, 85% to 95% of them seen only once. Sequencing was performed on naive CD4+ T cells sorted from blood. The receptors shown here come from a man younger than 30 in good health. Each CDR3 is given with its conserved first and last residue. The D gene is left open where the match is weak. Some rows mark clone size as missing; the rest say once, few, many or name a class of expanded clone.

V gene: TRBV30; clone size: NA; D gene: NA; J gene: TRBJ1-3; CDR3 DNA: TGTGCCTGGAGTGTCCGGAAGGGCTCTGGAAACACCATATATTTT; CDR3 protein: CAWSVRKGSGNTIYF
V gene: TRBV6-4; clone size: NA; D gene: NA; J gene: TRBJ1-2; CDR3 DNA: TGTGCCAGCCTTCTCCCAGGGGCCAACTATGGCTACACCTTC; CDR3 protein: CASLLPGANYGYTF
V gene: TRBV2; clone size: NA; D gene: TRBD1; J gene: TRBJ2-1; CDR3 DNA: TGTGCCAGCAGCACCGGGACAGGGAACAATGAGCAGTTCTTC; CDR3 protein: CASSTGTGNNEQFF
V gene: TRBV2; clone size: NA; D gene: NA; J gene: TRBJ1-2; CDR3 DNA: TGTGCCAGCTGGGGGCGGAACCTCGGGGGCTACACCTTC; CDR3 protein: CASWGRNLGGYTF
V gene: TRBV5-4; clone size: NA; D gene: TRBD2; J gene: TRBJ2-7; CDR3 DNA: TGTGCCAGCAGCTTGGGGACTAGCGGGGCTCTTTCCTACGAGCAGTACTTC; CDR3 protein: CASSLGTSGALSYEQYF
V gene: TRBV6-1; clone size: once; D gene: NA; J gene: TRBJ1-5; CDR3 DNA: TGTGCCAGCAGTCTTCTTCAGGGGAGCAGTCAGCCCCAGCATTTT; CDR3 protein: CASSLLQGSSQPQHF
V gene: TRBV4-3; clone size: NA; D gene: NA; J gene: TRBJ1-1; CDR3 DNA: TGCGCCAGCAGCCAAGGCACAGGGTTACAGACTGAAGCTTTCTTT; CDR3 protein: CASSQGTGLQTEAFF
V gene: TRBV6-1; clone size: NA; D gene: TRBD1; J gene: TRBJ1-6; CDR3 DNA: TGTGCCAGCAGTGAGGGACAGGGGAATTCACCCCTCCACTTT; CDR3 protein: CASSEGQGNSPLHF
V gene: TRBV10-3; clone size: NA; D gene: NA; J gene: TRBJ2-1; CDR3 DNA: TGTGCCATCAGACGGACAGCGGAACGCTCCTACAATGAGCAGTTCTTC; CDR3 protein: CAIRRTAERSYNEQFF
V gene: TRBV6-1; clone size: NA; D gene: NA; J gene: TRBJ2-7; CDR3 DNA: TGTGCCAGCAGTGAAACAGGTTACGAGCAGTACTTC; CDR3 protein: CASSETGYEQYF
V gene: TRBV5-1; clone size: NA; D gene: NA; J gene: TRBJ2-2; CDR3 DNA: TGCGCCAGCAGCAGGACGGGGGTCGGGGAGCTGTTTTTT; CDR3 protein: CASSRTGVGELFF
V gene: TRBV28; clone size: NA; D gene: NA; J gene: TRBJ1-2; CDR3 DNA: TGTGCCAGCAGTTTATTCCAGGGCTATGGCTACACCTTC; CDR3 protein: CASSLFQGYGYTF
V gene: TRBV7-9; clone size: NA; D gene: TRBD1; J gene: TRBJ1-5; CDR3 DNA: TGTGCCAGCAGCGAAACAGGGGCGGGTCAGCCCCAGCATTTT; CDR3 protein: CASSETGAGQPQHF
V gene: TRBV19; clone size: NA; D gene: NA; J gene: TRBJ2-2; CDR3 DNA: TGTGCCAGTAGCTGGCGGCGGACAGCGGACACCGGGGAGCTGTTTTTT; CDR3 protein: CASSWRRTADTGELFF
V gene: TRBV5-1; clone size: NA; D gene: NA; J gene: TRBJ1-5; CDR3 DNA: TGCGCCAGCAGCTTGGGACAGTATAGCAATCAGCCCCAGCATTTT; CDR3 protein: CASSLGQYSNQPQHF
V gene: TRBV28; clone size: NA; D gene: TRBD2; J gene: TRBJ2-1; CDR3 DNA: TGTGCCAGCAGTTCAAGCGGGAGGGCAGTGGATGAGCAGTTCTTC; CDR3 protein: CASSSSGRAVDEQFF
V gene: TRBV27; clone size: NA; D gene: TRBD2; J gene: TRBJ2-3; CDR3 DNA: TGTGCGTCTAGGTGGCAGGGTGATAGCGGGAGGGCCAGGAAAGATACGCAGTATTTT; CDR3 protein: CASRWQGDSGRARKDTQYF
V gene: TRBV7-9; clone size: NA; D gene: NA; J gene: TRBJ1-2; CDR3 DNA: TGTGCCAGCAGCCTCGGGGGGAACTATGGCTACACCTTC; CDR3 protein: CASSLGGNYGYTF
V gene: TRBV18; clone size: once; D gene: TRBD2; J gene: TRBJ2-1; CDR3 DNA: TGTGCCAGCTCACCCCAACTAGCGGGAGGAAATGAGCAGTTCTTC; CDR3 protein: CASSPQLAGGNEQFF
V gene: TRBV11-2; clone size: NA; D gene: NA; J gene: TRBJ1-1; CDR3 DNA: TGTGCCAGCAGCCCTAAAAATCACAGGGAACGCACTGAAGCTTTCTTT; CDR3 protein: CASSPKNHRERTEAFF
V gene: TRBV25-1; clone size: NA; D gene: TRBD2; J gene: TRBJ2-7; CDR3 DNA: TGTGCCAGCAGCCTCGGGACTACCCTAGTAGAGCAGTACTTC; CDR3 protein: CASSLGTTLVEQYF
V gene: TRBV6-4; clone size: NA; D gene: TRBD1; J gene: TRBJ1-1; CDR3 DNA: TGTGCCAGTATTTTTTGGACAGGACCCGGCCTTGGCACTGAAGCTTTCTTT; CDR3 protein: CASIFWTGPGLGTEAFF
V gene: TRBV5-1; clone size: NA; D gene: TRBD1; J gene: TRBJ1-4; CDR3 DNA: TGCGCCAGCAGCCCCGGGACAGGGAATGAAAAACTGTTTTTT; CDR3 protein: CASSPGTGNEKLFF
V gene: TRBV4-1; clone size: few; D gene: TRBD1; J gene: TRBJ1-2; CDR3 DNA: TGCGCCAGCAGCCAAGGGGACAGGGTGAACTATGGCTACACCTTC; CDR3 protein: CASSQGDRVNYGYTF
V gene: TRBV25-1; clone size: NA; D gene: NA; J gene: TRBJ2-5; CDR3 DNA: TGTGCCAGCAGTGATGGGACAAGCAGACGTCAAGAGACCCAGTACTTC; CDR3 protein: CASSDGTSRRQETQYF
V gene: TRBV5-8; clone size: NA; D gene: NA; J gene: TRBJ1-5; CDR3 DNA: TGTGCCAGCAGCGTTGGGTGGCGGCGGCCCCAGCATTTT; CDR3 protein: CASSVGWRRPQHF
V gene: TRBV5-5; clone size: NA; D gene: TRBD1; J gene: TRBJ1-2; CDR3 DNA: TGTGCCAGCAGCGCTGATTACAGGGGCGTGTTGCGTGGCTACACCTTC; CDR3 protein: CASSADYRGVLRGYTF
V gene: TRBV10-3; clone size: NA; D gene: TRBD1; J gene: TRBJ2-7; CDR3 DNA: TGTGCCATCAGGGACAGGATCGAACACGAGCAGTACTTC; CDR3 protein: CAIRDRIEHEQYF
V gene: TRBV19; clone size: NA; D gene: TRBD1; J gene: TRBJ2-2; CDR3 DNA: TGTGCCAGTAGTATTCGACAGGGGACAAACACCGGGGAGCTGTTTTTT; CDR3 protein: CASSIRQGTNTGELFF
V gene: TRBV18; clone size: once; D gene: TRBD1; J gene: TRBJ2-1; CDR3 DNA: TGTGCCAGCTCACCATTGGGACAGGACAATGAACAGTTCTTC; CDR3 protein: CASSPLGQDNEQFF
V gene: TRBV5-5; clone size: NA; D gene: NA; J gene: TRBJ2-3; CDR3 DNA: TGTGCCAGCAGGCTGGCCAGTTCAGATACGCAGTATTTT; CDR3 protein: CASRLASSDTQYF
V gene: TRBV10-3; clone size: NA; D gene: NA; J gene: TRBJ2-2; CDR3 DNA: TGTGCCATCAGTGACACCGACCCAACCGGGGAGCTGTTTTTT; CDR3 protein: CAISDTDPTGELFF
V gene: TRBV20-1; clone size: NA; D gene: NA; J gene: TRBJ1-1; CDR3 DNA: TGCAGTGTCGGGTTTACAACTGAAGCTTTCTTT; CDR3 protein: CSVGFTTEAFF
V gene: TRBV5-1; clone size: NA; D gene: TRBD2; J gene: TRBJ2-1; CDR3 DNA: TGCGCCAGCAGCCCGCAGGGACTAGTTTCAAATGAGCAGTTCTTC; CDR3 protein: CASSPQGLVSNEQFF
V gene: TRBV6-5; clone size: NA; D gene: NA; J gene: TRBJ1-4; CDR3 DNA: TGTGCCAGCAGCCGAGCCGGGGACGAAAAACTGTTTTTT; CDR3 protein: CASSRAGDEKLFF
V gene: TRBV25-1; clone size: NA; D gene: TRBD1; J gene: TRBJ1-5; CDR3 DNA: TGTGCCAGCAGGGTAGGGGACAGGGAGGTTCGCAATCAGCCCCAGCATTTT; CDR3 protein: CASRVGDREVRNQPQHF
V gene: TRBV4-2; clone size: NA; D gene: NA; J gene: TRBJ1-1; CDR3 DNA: TGTGCCAGCAGCCCGCCCATGAACACTGAAGCTTTCTTT; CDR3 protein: CASSPPMNTEAFF
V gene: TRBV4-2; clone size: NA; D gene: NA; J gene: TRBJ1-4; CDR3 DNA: TGTGCCAGCAGCCAAGACGGAGGGGAAAAACTGTTTTTT; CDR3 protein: CASSQDGGEKLFF
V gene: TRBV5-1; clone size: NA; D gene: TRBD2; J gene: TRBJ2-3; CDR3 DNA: TGCGCCAGCAGCCCCCCGTCCACTAGCGTGACAGATACGCAGTATTTT; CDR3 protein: CASSPPSTSVTDTQYF
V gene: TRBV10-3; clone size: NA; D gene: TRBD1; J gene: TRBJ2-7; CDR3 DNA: TGTGCCGTAAGAGGGACAGGACCGTGGGAGCAGTACTTC; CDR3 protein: CAVRGTGPWEQYF
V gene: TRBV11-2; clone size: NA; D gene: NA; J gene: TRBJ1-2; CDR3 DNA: TGTGCCAGCAGCGAGACCAGGGCCCTGGGGGGCTACACCTTC; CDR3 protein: CASSETRALGGYTF
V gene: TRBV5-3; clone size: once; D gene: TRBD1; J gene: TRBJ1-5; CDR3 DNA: TGTGCCAGAAGCTTCACAGGGGCGGTGGGTAGCAATCAGCCCCAGCATTTT; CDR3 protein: CARSFTGAVGSNQPQHF
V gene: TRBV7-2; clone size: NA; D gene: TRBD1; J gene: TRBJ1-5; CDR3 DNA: TGTGCCAGCAGCTCCATCGACAGGGTGAGCAATCAGCCCCAGCATTTT; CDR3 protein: CASSSIDRVSNQPQHF
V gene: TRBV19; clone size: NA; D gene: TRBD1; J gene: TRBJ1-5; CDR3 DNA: TGTGCCACAGAGGGGGCAGGTCAGCCCCAGCATTTT; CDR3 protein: CATEGAGQPQHF
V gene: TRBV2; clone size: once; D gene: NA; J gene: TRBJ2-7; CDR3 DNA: TGTGCCAGCACTGAGGCGGGCGAGCAGTACTTC; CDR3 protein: CASTEAGEQYF
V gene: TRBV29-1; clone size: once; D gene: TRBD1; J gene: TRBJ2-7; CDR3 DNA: TGCAGCATCCGAGGGACAGGGGGCTCCTACGAGCAGTACTTC; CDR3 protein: CSIRGTGGSYEQYF
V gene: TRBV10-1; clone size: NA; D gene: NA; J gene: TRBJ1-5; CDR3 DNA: TGCGCCAGCAGTGAGAGCAATCAGCCCCAGCATTTT; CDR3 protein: CASSESNQPQHF
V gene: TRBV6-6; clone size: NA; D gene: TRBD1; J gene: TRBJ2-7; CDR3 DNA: TGTGCCAGCAGTTTAGGGGACAGGACCTACGAGCAGTACTTC; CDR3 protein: CASSLGDRTYEQYF
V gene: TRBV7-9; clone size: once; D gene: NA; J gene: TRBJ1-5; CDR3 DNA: TGTGCCAGCAGCTTTGGGACCTTGGAGTCGATTAATCAGCCCCAGCATTTT; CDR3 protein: CASSFGTLESINQPQHF
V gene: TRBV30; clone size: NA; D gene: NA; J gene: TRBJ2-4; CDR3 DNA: TGTGCCTGGAGTCCTAGGGGAGCCAAAAACATTCAGTACTTC; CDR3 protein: CAWSPRGAKNIQYF
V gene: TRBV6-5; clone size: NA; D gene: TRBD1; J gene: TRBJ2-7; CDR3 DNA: TGTGCCAGCATGGACAGGGCCTACGAGCAGTACTTC; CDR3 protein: CASMDRAYEQYF
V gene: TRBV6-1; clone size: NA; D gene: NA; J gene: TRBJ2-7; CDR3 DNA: TGTGCCAGCAGTGGAGAGGGTTATACGGGCGAGCAGTACTTC; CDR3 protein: CASSGEGYTGEQYF
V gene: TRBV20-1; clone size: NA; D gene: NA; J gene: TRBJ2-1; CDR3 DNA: TGCAGTCCCACCGGAGATGAGCAGTTCTTC; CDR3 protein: CSPTGDEQFF
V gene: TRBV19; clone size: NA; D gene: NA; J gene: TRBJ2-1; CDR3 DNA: TGTGCCAGTAGTATAGCGGGAGTTAACAATGAGCAGTTCTTC; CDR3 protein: CASSIAGVNNEQFF